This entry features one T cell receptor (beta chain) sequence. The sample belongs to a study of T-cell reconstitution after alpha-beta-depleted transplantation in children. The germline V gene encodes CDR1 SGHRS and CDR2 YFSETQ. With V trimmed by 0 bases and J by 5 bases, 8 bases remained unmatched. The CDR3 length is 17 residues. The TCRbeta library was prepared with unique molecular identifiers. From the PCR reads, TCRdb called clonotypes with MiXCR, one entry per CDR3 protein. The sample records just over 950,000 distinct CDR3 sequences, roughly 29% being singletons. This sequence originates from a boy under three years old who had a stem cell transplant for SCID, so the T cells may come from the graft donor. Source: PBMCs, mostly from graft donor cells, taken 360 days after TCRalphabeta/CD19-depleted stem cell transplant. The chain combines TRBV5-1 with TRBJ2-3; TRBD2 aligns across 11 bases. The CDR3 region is CASSLVRLAGGIDTQYF. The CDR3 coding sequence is TGCGCCAGCAGCTTGGTAAGGCTAGCGGGAGGTATAGATACGCAGTATTTT.